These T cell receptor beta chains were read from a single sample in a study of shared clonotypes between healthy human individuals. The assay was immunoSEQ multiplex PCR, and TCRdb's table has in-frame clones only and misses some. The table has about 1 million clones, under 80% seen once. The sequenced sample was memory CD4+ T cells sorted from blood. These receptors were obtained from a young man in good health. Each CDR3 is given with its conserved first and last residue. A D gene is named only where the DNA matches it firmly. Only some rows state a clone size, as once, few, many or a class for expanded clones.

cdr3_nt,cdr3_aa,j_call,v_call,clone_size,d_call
TGTGCCAGCTCACCAATCACCGGGGGGAATCAGCCCCAGCATTTT,CASSPITGGNQPQHF,TRBJ1-5,TRBV18,-,-
TGTGCCAGCTCATTACAGGGGACTAATATAAACATTCAGTACTTC,CASSLQGTNINIQYF,TRBJ2-4,TRBV18,-,-
TGCGCCAGCAGCTTGGTAGGCCAGGGGTCAGATACGCAGTATTTT,CASSLVGQGSDTQYF,TRBJ2-3,TRBV5-1,-,-
TGTGCCAGCAGCATTCGAGGGACACCTGGGGCCAACGTCCTGACTTTC,CASSIRGTPGANVLTF,TRBJ2-6,TRBV5-8,-,-
TGCGCCAGCAGCCAAGATTTAGTGGGTGTAGCTTTCTTT,CASSQDLVGVAFF,TRBJ1-1,TRBV4-1,-,-
TGCGCCAGCAGCCACCCCTCGCGGGCTAGCACAGATACGCAGTATTTT,CASSHPSRASTDTQYF,TRBJ2-3,TRBV4-1,-,-
TGTGCCAGCAGTGGGGGGGCAGGGATGTTCACTGAAGCTTTCTTT,CASSGGAGMFTEAFF,TRBJ1-1,TRBV28,-,-
TGTGCCAGCGGTTTCGGGCCCGTGTTTGATGGGGGCTACACCTTC,CASGFGPVFDGGYTF,TRBJ1-2,TRBV4-2,-,-
TGTGCCAGCAGGTTGGGGACATTCACTAATTCACCCCTCCACTTT,CASRLGTFTNSPLHF,TRBJ1-6,TRBV28,once,-
TGTGCCAGCAGCGTAGGTCAGGGGGGAATCTCCTACAATGAGCAGTTCTTC,CASSVGQGGISYNEQFF,TRBJ2-1,TRBV9,-,-
TGTGCCACCAGCAGCCGCGGAGGGGAAAGTGAAAAACTGTTTTTT,CATSSRGGESEKLFF,TRBJ1-4,TRBV15,once,-
TGTGCGGAGGGACGAGGGCGGACCGGGACTAGCGCAGGGGAGGCCCAGTACTTC,CAEGRGRTGTSAGEAQYF,TRBJ2-5,TRBV12-5,-,TRBD2
TGTGCCAGCAGCCCGGGGCAGGGCAATTCACCCCTCCACTTT,CASSPGQGNSPLHF,TRBJ1-6,TRBV5-5,-,-
TGTGCCAGCAGAAAAAGGGACAGTTCGAACACTGAAGCTTTCTTT,CASRKRDSSNTEAFF,TRBJ1-1,TRBV6-4,-,TRBD1
TGCGCCAGCAGCCAATCTATAGCGGGAGGCACAGATACGCAGTATTTT,CASSQSIAGGTDTQYF,TRBJ2-3,TRBV4-1,-,TRBD2
TGTGCTAGTGGTTTGAATACAGGGGCAGGGAATGGCTACACCTTC,CASGLNTGAGNGYTF,TRBJ1-2,TRBV12-5,-,TRBD1
TGTGCCAGCAGTACGGGTCAGCCCCAGCATTTT,CASSTGQPQHF,TRBJ1-5,TRBV6-6,few,-
TGTGCCAGCAGTGACTCTAACGGTCAGCCCCAGCATTTT,CASSDSNGQPQHF,TRBJ1-5,TRBV6-4,-,-
TGCGCCAGCAGCCAAGGAACCCACAGGGGGCGCGGATCCGAGACCCAGTACTTC,CASSQGTHRGRGSETQYF,TRBJ2-5,TRBV4-1,-,TRBD1
TGTGCCAGCAGCTTAGATCGGGGGATGACCGGGGAGCTGTTTTTT,CASSLDRGMTGELFF,TRBJ2-2,TRBV7-2,-,-
TGTGCCAGCAGACCTTCTGGAAACACCATATATTTT,CASRPSGNTIYF,TRBJ1-3,TRBV6-5,-,-
TGTGCCAGTAGGATCACTCCGGTTCAGCCCCAGCATTTT,CASRITPVQPQHF,TRBJ1-5,TRBV19,once,-
TGTGCCAGCAGCTTATCCTATGGGACAGTACCTACCGGGGAGCTGTTTTTT,CASSLSYGTVPTGELFF,TRBJ2-2,TRBV7-2,-,TRBD1
TGTGCCACAATTGACAGGGGGCGCGTCAACGAGCAGTACTTC,CATIDRGRVNEQYF,TRBJ2-7,TRBV6-5,once,TRBD1
TGTGCCAGCTCACCTCCCGGGGTAGCCAAAAACATTCAGTACTTC,CASSPPGVAKNIQYF,TRBJ2-4,TRBV18,-,-
TGTGCCAGCAGCTTAAGGGGTAGCGACACAGATACGCAGTATTTT,CASSLRGSDTDTQYF,TRBJ2-3,TRBV7-2,once,-
TGTGCCAGCAGTCCCTACGGGAGAGAAAAACTGTTTTTT,CASSPYGREKLFF,TRBJ1-4,TRBV6-1,-,-
TGTGCCAGCAGTTTATCGGGACAGGGACAAGAGACCCAGTACTTC,CASSLSGQGQETQYF,TRBJ2-5,TRBV28,-,TRBD1
TGTGCCTGGAGTGTAGGACATCCCGAAGCACCCCTCCACTTT,CAWSVGHPEAPLHF,TRBJ1-6,TRBV30,few,-
TGCGCCAGCAGTGACAGGGGAGGTTCACCCCTCCACTTT,CASSDRGGSPLHF,TRBJ1-6,TRBV10-2,-,-
TGTGCCAGTACCGGACAACGGGCTGGGGCCAACGTCCTGACTTTC,CASTGQRAGANVLTF,TRBJ2-6,TRBV19,-,-
TGTGCCAGCACCGCCGGGACAGTAGTCTACGAGCAGTACTTC,CASTAGTVVYEQYF,TRBJ2-7,TRBV6-1,-,TRBD1
TGTGCCAGCAGCCCCCTACTGGGGGGTTCTAGCGGGAGATCCACCGGGGAGCTGTTTTTT,CASSPLLGGSSGRSTGELFF,TRBJ2-2,TRBV7-6,-,TRBD2
TGCGCCAGCAGCTTGGTGTTGGGGGACCACGAGCAGTTCTTC,CASSLVLGDHEQFF,TRBJ2-1,TRBV5-1,many,-
TGTGCCAGCAGCTTGGGAGACTTGAACACTGAAGCTTTCTTT,CASSLGDLNTEAFF,TRBJ1-1,TRBV5-6,many,-
TGTGCCAGCAGTGGTACAGGCCTTACTCGGGAGCTGTTTTTT,CASSGTGLTRELFF,TRBJ2-2,TRBV27,-,-
TGTGCCAGCAGCTTATCGGACGCGAGCTCTGGAAACACCATATATTTT,CASSLSDASSGNTIYF,TRBJ1-3,TRBV11-2,-,-
TGTGCCAGTAGTAAAATAAGCAATCAGCCCCAGCATTTT,CASSKISNQPQHF,TRBJ1-5,TRBV19,-,-
TGTGCCAGCAGCCCTTCGCTCTGGGGATTGGAGACCCAGTACTTC,CASSPSLWGLETQYF,TRBJ2-5,TRBV5-6,-,-
TGCGCCAGCAGCGCTGCGGGCAGGGGGAACAATGAGCAGTTCTTC,CASSAAGRGNNEQFF,TRBJ2-1,TRBV5-1,-,TRBD1
TGCGCCAGCAGCCCGGTCCCGGGACAGTCGGCGGAGACCCAGTACTTC,CASSPVPGQSAETQYF,TRBJ2-5,TRBV5-1,few,TRBD1
TGTGCCATCAGCGAAGAGGCGGAGCAGTACTTC,CAISEEAEQYF,TRBJ2-7,TRBV10-3,-,-
TGCGCCAGCAGCCTAGTAGCGGGGTACACCGGGGAGCTGTTTTTT,CASSLVAGYTGELFF,TRBJ2-2,TRBV5-1,-,TRBD2
TGTGCCAGCACCCGGCCGGGGTCGAACACTGAAGCTTTCTTT,CASTRPGSNTEAFF,TRBJ1-1,TRBV25-1,few,-
TGTGCCAGCAGCTTGGAGGGTTGGAATGAGCAGTTCTTC,CASSLEGWNEQFF,TRBJ2-1,TRBV2,-,-
TGTGCCAGCAGCTTAGCGGCGGGGGCCTACAATGAGCAGTTCTTC,CASSLAAGAYNEQFF,TRBJ2-1,TRBV7-9,-,TRBD2
TGTGCCAGTAGTGAGGAGGGGGCCGGGGCCAACGTCCTGACTTTC,CASSEEGAGANVLTF,TRBJ2-6,TRBV19,-,-
TGTGCCAGCAGAGCAAGCGCCACAGATACGCAGTATTTT,CASRASATDTQYF,TRBJ2-3,TRBV2,-,-
TGTGCCATCAGTGAATTATCGGGGGGACCAGGCTACACCTTC,CAISELSGGPGYTF,TRBJ1-2,TRBV10-3,-,-
TGTGCCAGCAGTGCGGGACAGGGAAGCAATCAGCCCCAGCATTTT,CASSAGQGSNQPQHF,TRBJ1-5,TRBV25-1,-,TRBD1
TGTGCCAGCAGTGAGGGAAGGCTGATCTCTGGAAACACCATATATTTT,CASSEGRLISGNTIYF,TRBJ1-3,TRBV2,-,-
TGTGCCAGCAGCCCCGCCCCGGGAGGGGCCTACGAGCAGTACTTC,CASSPAPGGAYEQYF,TRBJ2-7,TRBV7-2,-,TRBD2
TGTGCCATCAGTGAGTCCAGACAGGGACCCCCAGGGACCCAGTACTTC,CAISESRQGPPGTQYF,TRBJ2-5,TRBV10-3,-,TRBD1
TGTGCCAGCACTACTACAAACAGGGATAACTATGGCTACACCTTC,CASTTTNRDNYGYTF,TRBJ1-2,TRBV6-6,-,-